This TCR beta chain originates from a study of graft-versus-host responses after intestinal transplantation. About the study: Recipients received multivisceral, liver-intestinal, or isolated intestinal transplants. Anti-thymocyte globulin induction was given to all recipients, followed by tacrolimus and steroids for around 3 years. General study results and limits: Those patients showing graft-donor T cell macrochimerism displayed high graft-versus-host to host-versus-graft clonal ratios in allografts.

About this clone: Its antigen is undetermined.

Generated by immunoSEQ multiplex PCR, the TCRdb table keeps only in-frame clones and is missing some. In the table there are 95,000 to 110,000 clones, roughly 89% of which are singletons. After removal of 5 bases from V and 2 bases from J, the junction contained 3 bases not matched to a gene. The CDR3 runs to 13 residues. Per the germline V gene, CDR1 is MNHEY and CDR2 is SVGAGI. The receptor's source is a human donor who was the organ donor for an intestinal transplant. The chain combines TRBV6-5 with TRBJ2-7, with 7 positions matching TRBD1. Specimen: unstimulated CD4+ T cells sorted from spleen or lymph node cells, collected before transplant. The DNA of the CDR3 is TGTGCCAGCAGTCGACAGGGTCCCTACGAGCAGTACTTC. It codes for CASSRQGPYEQYF.